This T cell receptor (beta chain) is drawn from a study of OX40 agonist ivuxolimab in advanced cancers. The overall study: Dose-escalation patients' cancers were hepatocellular carcinoma, melanoma, renal cell or head and neck cancer.

The germline V gene has CDR1 SNHLY and CDR2 FYNNEI. V shed 7 bases, J shed 5 bases, and the junction held 12 bases outside the gene matches. The CDR3 is 15 amino acids. Clones were sequenced by immunoSEQ multiplex PCR, and TCRdb holds only the in-frame ones, with some missing. The data contain 55,000 to 75,000 clones, 70% to 85% of them singletons. The receptor's source is an adult with an advanced solid tumor such as melanoma, head and neck, liver or kidney cancer. The chain combines TRBV2 with TRBJ2-7; TRBD1 matches 9 bases. The sequencing used CD4+ or CD8+ T cells sorted from blood, collected in a trial of the OX40 agonist ivuxolimab. The CDR3 loop is CASTPRRTGENEQYF. The CDR3 region has the DNA TGTGCCAGCACTCCAAGGAGGACAGGGGAAAACGAGCAGTACTTC.